This TCR beta chain is drawn from a study of early T cells in non-severe SARS-CoV-2 infection. Across the whole study: Chains from this unsorted whole-blood bulk RNA could not be paired.

The CDR3 spans 17 residues. V was shortened by 2 bases and J by 0 bases, with 12 bases between the two germline ends. CDR1 is SGDLS and CDR2 is YYNGEE in the germline V gene. In the library, individual cDNA molecules carried attached unique molecular identifiers. Using its own MiXCR run on the 5' RACE reads, TCRdb lists one record per CDR3 protein. Of 55,000 to 75,000 distinct CDR3 sequences in the sample, around 9.9% are singletons; the top ten hold approximately 5.9%. Study outcomes and limitations: Anti-spike CD8 specificities were favored by VDJdb matching, whose results missed private and CD4 specificities.

This clonotype was observed many times. Antigen unknown. The gene calls are TRBV9 and TRBJ1-6, with D unresolved. Sequenced: whole blood. The origin of this receptor is an adult who was a healthcare worker with PCR-confirmed SARS-CoV-2 infection or an uninfected control (not recorded which). The chain's CDR3 is CASSVGQTSSYNSPLHF. Written as DNA, the CDR3 is TGTGCCAGCAGCGTGGGCCAGACGAGCTCCTATAATTCACCCCTCCACTTT.